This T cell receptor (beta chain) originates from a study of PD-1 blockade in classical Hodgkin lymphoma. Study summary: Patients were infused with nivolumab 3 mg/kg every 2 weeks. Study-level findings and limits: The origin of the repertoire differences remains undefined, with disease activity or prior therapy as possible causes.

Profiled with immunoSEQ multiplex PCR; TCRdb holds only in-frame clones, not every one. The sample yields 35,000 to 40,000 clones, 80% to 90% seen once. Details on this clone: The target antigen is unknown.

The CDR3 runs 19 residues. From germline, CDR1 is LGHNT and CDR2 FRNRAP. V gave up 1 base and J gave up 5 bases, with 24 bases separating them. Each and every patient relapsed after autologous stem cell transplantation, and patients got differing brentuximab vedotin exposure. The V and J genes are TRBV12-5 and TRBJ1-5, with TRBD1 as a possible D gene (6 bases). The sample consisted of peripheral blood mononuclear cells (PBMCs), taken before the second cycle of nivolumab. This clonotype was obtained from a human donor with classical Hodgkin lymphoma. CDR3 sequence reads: CASGLDADRRGIYYQPQHF. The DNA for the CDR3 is TGTGCTAGTGGTTTGGACGCCGACAGGCGGGGGATCTACTATCAGCCCCAGCATTTT.